A selection of T cell receptor beta chains follows, all from one sample in a study of cytomegalovirus exposure and HLA in healthy donors. Only in-frame clones appear in the TCRdb table, and some are missing; sequencing was by immunoSEQ multiplex PCR. The sample lists 160,000 or so clones, around 85% occurring once. The sample was PBMCs. The receptors derive from a man younger than 45 in good health and CMV-seropositive. The CDR3 runs from the conserved cysteine through the conserved F or W. The D gene is left open where the match is weak. Size tells how often a clone was seen (once, few, many) or the class of an expanded clone, and some rows leave it out.

v_call	cdr3_length	d_call	clone_size	j_call	cdr3_nt	cdr3_aa
TRBV9	14	TRBD2	once	TRBJ2-2	TGTGCCAGCAGCGTATACGGGGGGAACGGGGAGCTGTTTTTT	CASSVYGGNGELFF
TRBV30	14	-	-	TRBJ2-5	TGTGCCTGGAGTCGCGGTAGCGGCGCAAGGACCCAGTACTTC	CAWSRGSGARTQYF
TRBV13	15	TRBD2	-	TRBJ2-3	TGTGCCAGCAGCTTCGCGGGGGACGGCACAGATACGCAGTATTTT	CASSFAGDGTDTQYF
TRBV6-5	13	-	-	TRBJ2-7	TGTGCCAGCAGGGAACAGGGAGCCTACGAGCAGTACTTC	CASREQGAYEQYF
TRBV30	18	TRBD1	-	TRBJ2-1	TGTGCCTGGAGTGTACAACGCTTCCGGACAGGGCCGGGCAATGAGCAGTTCTTC	CAWSVQRFRTGPGNEQFF
TRBV7-6	16	TRBD1	-	TRBJ2-7	TGTGCCAGCAGCCCCAAGCCGGGACAGGGCTCCTACGAGCAGTACTTC	CASSPKPGQGSYEQYF
TRBV5-4	13	-	once	TRBJ2-3	TGTGCCAGCAGCTTGGAGCCCCCCCCTACGCAGTATTTT	CASSLEPPPTQYF
TRBV7-6	15	-	-	TRBJ2-7	TGTGCCAGCAGCTTAGATCCGGGGGTGAATGGCGAGCAGTACTTC	CASSLDPGVNGEQYF
TRBV7-3	13	TRBD2	-	TRBJ2-5	TGTGCCAGCAGCCTAGGGACGGGGGGGACCCAGTACTTC	CASSLGTGGTQYF
TRBV6-1	14	-	-	TRBJ2-3	TGTGCCAGCAGTCTAAGCCTAGCGAAGGATACGCAGTATTTT	CASSLSLAKDTQYF
TRBV4-1	15	-	-	TRBJ2-1	TGCGCCAGCAGCCAATCCAGGGCTGCCTACAATGAGCAGTTCTTC	CASSQSRAAYNEQFF
TRBV6-4	17	-	-	TRBJ2-1	TGTGCCAGCAGTGACTCGAGGGGTTCGAGCGGGCCCAATGAGCAGTTCTTC	CASSDSRGSSGPNEQFF
TRBV9	18	TRBD1	-	TRBJ2-5	TGTGCCAGCAGCGCGGGGGACAGGGGGCCGCTAAACCAAGAGACCCAGTACTTC	CASSAGDRGPLNQETQYF
TRBV6-1	14	-	-	TRBJ2-1	TGTGCCAGCACCACAACCCAGATGGGGCCTGAGCAGTTCTTC	CASTTTQMGPEQFF
TRBV5-1	18	TRBD1	-	TRBJ2-1	TGCGCCAGCAGCTTGAGGACAGCTGGAGAGGGGGCACACAATGAGCAGTTCTTC	CASSLRTAGEGAHNEQFF
TRBV11-2	15	-	-	TRBJ1-4	TGTGCCAGCAGCTGGGACAACTCCTGGTGGGAAAAACTGTTTTTT	CASSWDNSWWEKLFF
TRBV4-1	15	-	-	TRBJ1-4	TGCGCCAGCAGCCAAGAAACAGGGAGTTCAGTAAAACTGTTTTTT	CASSQETGSSVKLFF
TRBV6-4	15	TRBD2	-	TRBJ2-7	TGTGCCAGCAGGCCCTCGGCGGGGGGTTCCTACGAGCAGTACTTC	CASRPSAGGSYEQYF
TRBV4-2	16	TRBD2	-	TRBJ2-7	TGTGCCAGCATCACTTCGGTAGGACTAGTTGGGGACGAGCAGTACTTC	CASITSVGLVGDEQYF
TRBV7-2	13	-	few	TRBJ2-7	TGTGCCAGCAGCTTAGCGCGGCCTTACGAGCAGTACTTC	CASSLARPYEQYF
TRBV10-3	13	TRBD1	-	TRBJ1-2	TGTGCCATCAGCCCTGCAGGGGGCGATGGCTACACCTTC	CAISPAGGDGYTF
TRBV5-4	15	-	-	TRBJ2-3	TGTGCCAGCAGCCCCGGGATTAGGCCCATAGATACGCAGTATTTT	CASSPGIRPIDTQYF
TRBV6-5	16	TRBD1	-	TRBJ2-7	TGTGCCAGCAGTTTCGGACAGGGTACGGGGAAATACGAGCAGTACTTC	CASSFGQGTGKYEQYF
TRBV5-1	14	-	-	TRBJ2-7	TGCGCCAGCAGCTTTTCGGGAGTCTCCTACGAGCAGTACTTC	CASSFSGVSYEQYF
TRBV4-3	18	TRBD1	-	TRBJ2-5	TGCGCCAGCAGCCAAGTTTCCCAGGACAGGGTTTTGGGGGAGACCCAGTACTTC	CASSQVSQDRVLGETQYF
TRBV7-3	14	-	-	TRBJ2-3	TGTGCCAGCAGCCAACAGGGCGCGTCGGATACGCAGTATTTT	CASSQQGASDTQYF
TRBV9	17	TRBD1	-	TRBJ1-5	TGTGCCAGCAGCCCCCATTCCGGGACAGAGGGCAATCAGCCCCAGCATTTT	CASSPHSGTEGNQPQHF
TRBV6-6	16	-	-	TRBJ1-5	TGTGCCAGCAGTTACGGGGGGGGCGAGCCCAATCAGCCCCAGCATTTT	CASSYGGGEPNQPQHF
TRBV4-3	15	-	-	TRBJ2-7	TGCGCCAGCAGCCAAGGGGCCGGGATCCACTACGAGCAGTACTTC	CASSQGAGIHYEQYF
TRBV5-1	13	TRBD1	-	TRBJ2-7	TGCGCCAGCAGCTCCAGACAGGGGGGCGAGCAGTACTTC	CASSSRQGGEQYF
TRBV5-1	15	TRBD1	-	TRBJ1-2	TGCGCCAGCAGCTTGGAGGAGGGGGCATGGTATGGCTACACCTTC	CASSLEEGAWYGYTF
TRBV4-1	14	-	few	TRBJ2-7	TGCGCCAGCAGCCTTACTGGGGGGACCTACGAGCAGTACTTC	CASSLTGGTYEQYF
TRBV10-3	15	TRBD2	-	TRBJ2-5	TGTGCCATCAGTGGCGCTAGCGGGGGGGCGGAGACCCAGTACTTC	CAISGASGGAETQYF
TRBV5-1	14	-	few	TRBJ2-3	TGCGCCAGCAGCTTGGAGGAGACCACAGATACGCAGTATTTT	CASSLEETTDTQYF
TRBV5-1	16	-	-	TRBJ2-2	TGCGCCAGTATAAGCGGCGGGGCCACGAACACCGGGGAGCTGTTTTTT	CASISGGATNTGELFF
TRBV25-1	12	-	once	TRBJ2-2	TGTGCCAGCAGTGAATTTCTCGGGGAGCTGTTTTTT	CASSEFLGELFF
TRBV4-3	18	TRBD2	-	TRBJ2-3	TGCGCCAGCAGCCAACAATTATCGAGCGGGGGGGCGAGAGATACGCAGTATTTT	CASSQQLSSGGARDTQYF
TRBV5-1	12	-	-	TRBJ1-2	TGCGCCAGCAGCCTGGAGGGGTATGGCTACACCTTC	CASSLEGYGYTF
TRBV4-3	15	-	once	TRBJ1-2	TGCGCCAGCAGCCAAGTAGGCAGGGGCAACTATGGCTACACCTTC	CASSQVGRGNYGYTF
TRBV29-1	13	-	-	TRBJ1-3	TGCAGCGTCTGGACAAGCTCTGGAAACACCATATATTTT	CSVWTSSGNTIYF
TRBV7-7	14	-	once	TRBJ2-1	TGTGCTAGCAGCCAAGGACAGTCCTACAATGAGCAGTTCTTC	CASSQGQSYNEQFF
TRBV10-2	11	TRBD2	few	TRBJ2-7	TGCGCCAGCAGTCTAGCGGTCGAGCAGTACTTC	CASSLAVEQYF
TRBV11-3	16	TRBD2	-	TRBJ2-3	TGTGCCAGCAGCTTAGAGGGGTGGCGGGGGGGTGGTACGCAGTATTTT	CASSLEGWRGGGTQYF
TRBV15	15	TRBD2	-	TRBJ2-1	TGTGCCACCAGCAAAGCGGGGGAAACCTACAATGAGCAGTTCTTC	CATSKAGETYNEQFF